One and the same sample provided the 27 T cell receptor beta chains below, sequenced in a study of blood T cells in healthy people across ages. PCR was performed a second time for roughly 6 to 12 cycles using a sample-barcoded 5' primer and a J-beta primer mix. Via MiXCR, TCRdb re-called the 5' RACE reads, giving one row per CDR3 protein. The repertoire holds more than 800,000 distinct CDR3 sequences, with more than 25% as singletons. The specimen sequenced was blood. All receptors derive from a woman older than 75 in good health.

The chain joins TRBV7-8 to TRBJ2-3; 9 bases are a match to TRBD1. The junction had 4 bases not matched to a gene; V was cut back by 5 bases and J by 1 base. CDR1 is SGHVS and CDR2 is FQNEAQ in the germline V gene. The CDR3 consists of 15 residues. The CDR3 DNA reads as TGTGCCAGCAGCCGGGGACAGGGTCGCACAGATACGCAGTATTTT. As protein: CASSRGQGRTDTQYF. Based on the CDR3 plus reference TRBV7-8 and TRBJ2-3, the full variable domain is GAGVSQSPRYKVAKRGQDVALRCDPISGHVSLFWYQQALGQGPEFLTYFQNEAQLDKSGLPSDRFFAERPEGSVSTLKIQRTQQEDSAVYLCASSRGQGRTDTQYFGPGTRLTVL.

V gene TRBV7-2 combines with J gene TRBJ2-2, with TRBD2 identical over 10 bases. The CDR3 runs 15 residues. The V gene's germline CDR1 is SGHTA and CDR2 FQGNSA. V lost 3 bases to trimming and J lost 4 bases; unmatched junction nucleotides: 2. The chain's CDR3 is CASSFVAGGTGELFF. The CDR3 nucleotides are TGTGCCAGCAGCTTTGTAGCGGGGGGCACCGGGGAGCTGTTTTTT.

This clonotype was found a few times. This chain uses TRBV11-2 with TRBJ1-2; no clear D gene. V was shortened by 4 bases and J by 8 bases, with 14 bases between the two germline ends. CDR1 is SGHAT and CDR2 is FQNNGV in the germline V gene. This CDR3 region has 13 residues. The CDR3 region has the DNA TGTGCCAGCAGCTCCGCCTTAATAACAGGCTACACCTTC. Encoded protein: CASSSALITGYTF.

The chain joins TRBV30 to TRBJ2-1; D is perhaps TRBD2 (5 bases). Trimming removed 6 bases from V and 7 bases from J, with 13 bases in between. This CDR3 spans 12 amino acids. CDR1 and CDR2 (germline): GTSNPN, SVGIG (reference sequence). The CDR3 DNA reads TGTGCCTGTGATCCGAGAGGGAATGAGCAGTTCTTC. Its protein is CACDPRGNEQFF.

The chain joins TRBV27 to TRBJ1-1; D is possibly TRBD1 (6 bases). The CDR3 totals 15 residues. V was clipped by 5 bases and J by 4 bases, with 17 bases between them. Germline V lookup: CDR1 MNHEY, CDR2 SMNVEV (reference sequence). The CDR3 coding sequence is TGTGCCAGCAGTCTGCGGGGCCAGGGGCCCACTGAAGCTTTCTTT. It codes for CASSLRGQGPTEAFF.

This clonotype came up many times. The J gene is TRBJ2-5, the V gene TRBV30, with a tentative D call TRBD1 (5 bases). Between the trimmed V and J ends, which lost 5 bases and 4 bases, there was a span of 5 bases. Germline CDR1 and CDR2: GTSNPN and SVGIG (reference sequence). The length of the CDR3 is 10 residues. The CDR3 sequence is CAWGAETQYF. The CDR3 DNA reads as TGTGCCTGGGGGGCAGAGACCCAGTACTTC.

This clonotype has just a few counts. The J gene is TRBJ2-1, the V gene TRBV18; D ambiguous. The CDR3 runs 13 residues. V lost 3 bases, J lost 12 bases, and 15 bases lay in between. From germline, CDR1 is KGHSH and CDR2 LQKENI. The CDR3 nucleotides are TGTGCCAGCTCACCCGTCCCGGGCGTCGGGCAGTTCTTC. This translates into CASSPVPGVGQFF.

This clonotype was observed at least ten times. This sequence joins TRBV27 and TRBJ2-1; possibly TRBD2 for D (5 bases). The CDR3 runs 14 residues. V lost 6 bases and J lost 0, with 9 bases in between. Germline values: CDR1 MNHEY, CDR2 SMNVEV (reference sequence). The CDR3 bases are TGTGCCAGCAGGCCTGGGAGCTCCTACAATGAGCAGTTCTTC. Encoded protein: CASRPGSSYNEQFF.

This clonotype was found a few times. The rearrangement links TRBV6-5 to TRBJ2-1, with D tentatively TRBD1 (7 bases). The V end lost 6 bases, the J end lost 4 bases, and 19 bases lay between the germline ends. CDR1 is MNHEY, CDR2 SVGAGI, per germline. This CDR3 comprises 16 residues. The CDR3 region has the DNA TGTGCCAGCAGAACAGTAGGGGGCGCGGGGTACAATGAGCAGTTCTTC. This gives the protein CASRTVGGAGYNEQFF.

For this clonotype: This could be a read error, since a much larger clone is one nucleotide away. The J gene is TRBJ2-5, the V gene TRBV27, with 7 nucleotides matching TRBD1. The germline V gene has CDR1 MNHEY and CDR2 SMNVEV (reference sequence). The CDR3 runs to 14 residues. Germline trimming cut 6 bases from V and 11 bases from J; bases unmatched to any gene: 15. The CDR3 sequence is CASRLYRGLGEQYF. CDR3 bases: TGTGCCAGCAGATTGTATAGGGGGCTAGGTGAGCAGTACTTC.

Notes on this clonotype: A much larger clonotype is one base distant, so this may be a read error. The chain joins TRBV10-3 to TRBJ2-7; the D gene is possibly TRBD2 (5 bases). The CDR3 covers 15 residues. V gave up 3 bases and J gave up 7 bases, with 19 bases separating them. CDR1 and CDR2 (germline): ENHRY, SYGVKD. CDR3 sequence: CAISDQVLHGGEQYF. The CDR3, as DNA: TGTGCCATCAGTGACCAGGTGCTGCATGGCGGGGAGCAGTACTTC.

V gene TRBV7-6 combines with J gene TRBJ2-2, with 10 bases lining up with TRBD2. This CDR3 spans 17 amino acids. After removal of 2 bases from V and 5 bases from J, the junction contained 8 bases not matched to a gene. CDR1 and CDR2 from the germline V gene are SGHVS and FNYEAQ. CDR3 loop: CASSLWASGGLTGELFF. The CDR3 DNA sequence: TGTGCCAGCAGCTTATGGGCTAGCGGGGGACTTACCGGGGAGCTGTTTTTT.

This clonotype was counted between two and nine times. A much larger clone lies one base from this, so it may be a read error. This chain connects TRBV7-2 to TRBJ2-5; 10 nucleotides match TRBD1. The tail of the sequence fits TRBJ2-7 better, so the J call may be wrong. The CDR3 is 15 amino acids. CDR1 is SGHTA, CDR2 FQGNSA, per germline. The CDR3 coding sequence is TGTGCCAGCAGCGAGGGACAGGGGCCGCTCTACGAGCAGTACTTC. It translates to CASSEGQGPLYEQYF.

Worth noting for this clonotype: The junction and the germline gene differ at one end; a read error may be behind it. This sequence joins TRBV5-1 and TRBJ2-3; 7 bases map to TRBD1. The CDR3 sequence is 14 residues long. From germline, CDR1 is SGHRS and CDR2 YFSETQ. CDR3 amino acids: CAGSPRTGADTQYF. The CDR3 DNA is TGCGCCGGCAGCCCTCGGACAGGCGCAGATACGCAGTATTTT.

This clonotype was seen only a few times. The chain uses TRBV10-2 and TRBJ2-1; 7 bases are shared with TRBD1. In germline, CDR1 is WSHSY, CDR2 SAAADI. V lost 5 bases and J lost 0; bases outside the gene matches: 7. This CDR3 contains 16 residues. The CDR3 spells CASSFARGSSYNEQFF. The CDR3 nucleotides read TGCGCCAGCAGTTTCGCCAGGGGGAGCTCCTACAATGAGCAGTTCTTC.

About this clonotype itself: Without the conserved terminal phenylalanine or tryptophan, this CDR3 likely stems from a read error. In DNA form, the CDR3 reads TGCGCCAGCGGCTTCGGGACTAGCGGGGGGGCCGGCACAGATACGCAGTATCTT. Protein sequence: CASGFGTSGGAGTDTQYL. The chain links TRBV5-1 to TRBJ2-3; 16 nucleotides align to TRBD2. Germline CDR1 is SGHRS and CDR2 is YFSETQ. CDR3 size: 18 residues.

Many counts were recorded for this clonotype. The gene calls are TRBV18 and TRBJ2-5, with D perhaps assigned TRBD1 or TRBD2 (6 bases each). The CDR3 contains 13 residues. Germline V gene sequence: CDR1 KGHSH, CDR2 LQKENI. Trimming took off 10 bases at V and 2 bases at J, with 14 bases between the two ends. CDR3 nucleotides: TGTGCCACCACCGGGGGCCAGCAAGAGACCCAGTACTTC. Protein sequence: CATTGGQQETQYF.

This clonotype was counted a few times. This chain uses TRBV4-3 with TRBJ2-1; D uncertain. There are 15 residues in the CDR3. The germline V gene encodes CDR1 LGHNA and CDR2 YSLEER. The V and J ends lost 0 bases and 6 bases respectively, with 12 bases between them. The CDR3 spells CASSQEGKGSNEQFF. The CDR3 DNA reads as TGCGCCAGCAGCCAAGAGGGGAAGGGAAGCAATGAGCAGTTCTTC.

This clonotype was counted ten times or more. This chain's CDR3 is CSARMGGDTEAFF. CDR3 nucleotide sequence: TGCAGTGCTAGAATGGGAGGGGACACTGAAGCTTTCTTT. This rearrangement joins TRBV20-1 to TRBJ1-1; perhaps TRBD1 as D (5 bases). Germline CDR1 is DFQATT and CDR2 is SNEGSKA (reference sequence). The CDR3 contains 13 residues. V lost 2 bases and J lost 3, with 10 bases in between.

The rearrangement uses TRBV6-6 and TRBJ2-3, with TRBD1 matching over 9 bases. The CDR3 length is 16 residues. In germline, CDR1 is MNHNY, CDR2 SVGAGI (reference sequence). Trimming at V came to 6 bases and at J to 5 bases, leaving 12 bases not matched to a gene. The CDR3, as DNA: TGTGCCAGCAGCCCTCCCGGGACAGGGATTCAAGATACGCAGTATTTT. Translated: CASSPPGTGIQDTQYF.

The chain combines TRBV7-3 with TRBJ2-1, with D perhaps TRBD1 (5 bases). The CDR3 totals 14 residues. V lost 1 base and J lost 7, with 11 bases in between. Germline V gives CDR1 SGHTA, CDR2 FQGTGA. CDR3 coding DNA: TGTGCCAGCAGCTTAAAGGGGCTCAGGAATGAGCAGTTCTTC. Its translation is CASSLKGLRNEQFF.

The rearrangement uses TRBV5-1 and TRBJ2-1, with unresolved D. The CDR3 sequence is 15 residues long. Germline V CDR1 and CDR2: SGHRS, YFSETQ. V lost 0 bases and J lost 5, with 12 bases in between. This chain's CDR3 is CASSLAPGVNNEQFF. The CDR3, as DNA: TGCGCCAGCAGCTTGGCCCCAGGCGTGAACAATGAGCAGTTCTTC. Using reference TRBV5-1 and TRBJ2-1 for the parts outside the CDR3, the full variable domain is KAGVTQTPRYLIKTRGQQVTLSCSPISGHRSVSWYQQTPGQGLQFLFEYFSETQRNKGNFPGRFSGRQFSNSRSEMNVSTLELGDSALYLCASSLAPGVNNEQFFGPGTRLTVL.

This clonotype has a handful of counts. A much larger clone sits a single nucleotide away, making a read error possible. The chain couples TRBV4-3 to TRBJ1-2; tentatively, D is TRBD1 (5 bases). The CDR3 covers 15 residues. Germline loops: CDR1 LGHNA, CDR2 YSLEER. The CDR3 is CTSSQDAGLNYGYTF. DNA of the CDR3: TGCACCAGCAGCCAAGATGCAGGGCTAAACTATGGCTACACCTTC.

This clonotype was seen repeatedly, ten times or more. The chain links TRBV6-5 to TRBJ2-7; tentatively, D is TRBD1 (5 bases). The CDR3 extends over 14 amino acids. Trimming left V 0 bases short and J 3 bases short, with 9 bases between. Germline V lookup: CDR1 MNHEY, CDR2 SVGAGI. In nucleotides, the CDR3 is TGTGCCAGCAGTTACTCTCCAGGGAACTACGAGCAGTACTTC. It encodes CASSYSPGNYEQYF.

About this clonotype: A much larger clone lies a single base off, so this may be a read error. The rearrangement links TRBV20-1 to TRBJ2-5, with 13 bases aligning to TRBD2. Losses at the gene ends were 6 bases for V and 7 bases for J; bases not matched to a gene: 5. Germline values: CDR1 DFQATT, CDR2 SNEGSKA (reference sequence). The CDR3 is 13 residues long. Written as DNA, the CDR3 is TGCAGTGCGAGGACTAGCGGGGGAGGGACCCAGTACTTC. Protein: CSARTSGGGTQYF.

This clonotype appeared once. The CDR3 protein is CATSARGTNSGANVLTF. The CDR3 bases are TGTGCCACCAGTGCCAGGGGCACTAACTCTGGGGCCAACGTCCTGACTTTC. V and J are TRBV24-1 and TRBJ2-6; D may be TRBD1 (6 bases). This CDR3 region has 17 residues. Trimming removed 5 bases at V and 0 bases at J, with 13 bases between. Germline loops: CDR1 KGHDR, CDR2 SFDVKD.

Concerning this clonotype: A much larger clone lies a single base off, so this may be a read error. CDR3 sequence reads: CSARTAAEGTEAFF. CDR3 sequence (DNA): TGCAGTGCTAGGACAGCTGCCGAGGGCACTGAAGCTTTCTTT. The J gene is TRBJ1-1, the V gene TRBV20-1, with a weak D call TRBD1 (5 bases). CDR1 and CDR2 (germline): DFQATT, SNEGSKA (reference sequence). Trimming took off 3 bases at V and 4 bases at J, with 15 bases between the two ends. CDR3 length: 14 residues.